This T cell receptor (beta chain) was identified during a study of T cells in Graves' hyperthyroidism and ophthalmopathy (dated by TCRdb to 2018 to 2020). Background for the entire study: Peripheral blood samples were taken at initial diagnosis, before any treatment was given. To identify distinguishing TCR V-J signatures, a discovery cohort of around 100 patients was used, comprising 40 to 45 with Graves' ophthalmopathy and approximately 57 with stable Graves' hyperthyroidism. Prospective prediction of ophthalmopathy was tested in an independent validation cohort consisting of about 19 hyperthyroidism patients and 15 or so patients who later progressed to ophthalmopathy. The 75 to 100 discovery patients were randomly split 7:3 into training and test sets. In roughly six Graves' hyperthyroidism patients, the study also compared T-cell repertoires from thyroid tissue with T-cell repertoires from blood. After blood sampling, hyperthyroidism patients were treated with methimazole at a starting dose of 30 mg daily, and ophthalmopathy patients were treated with high-dose intravenous methylprednisolone. The paper describes TCR Vbeta CDR3 sequencing of about 140 peripheral blood samples, made up of fewer than 50 ophthalmopathy patients, 70 to 80 hyperthyroidism patients and approximately 17 progressor patients.

Findings and caveats that apply to the study as a whole: In validation, the model predicted progression to ophthalmopathy with 60% to 71% sensitivity and over 72% specificity, a median of 6.5 months before onset. Sample size was not statistically predetermined, and blinding of investigators to group allocation was not performed. Most expanded thyroid clonotypes (frequency above 0.001) were also found in blood, which suggests that blood repertoires may mirror thyroid immune responses. A 13 V-J signature model separated ophthalmopathy from stable hyperthyroidism, with approximately 86% sensitivity and 81% to 83% specificity in cross-validation and 80%/75% in testing.

Many counts were recorded for this clonotype. Its target antigen remains unknown. Per-base qualities were not stored, and no clone one base away is much larger. The V end loses 8 bases and the J end loses 4 bases, and a stretch of 12 bases separates them. CDR1 and CDR2, looked up from the germline V gene (reference sequence), are WNHNN and SYGVQD. The CDR3, from cysteine to phenylalanine, totals 13 residues. The only DNA kept is the CDR3, 39 bases in frame from the first base. Moderately to severely active disease, a Clinical Activity Score of at least 3, a NOSPECS grade of at least 4, and a duration under 3 months were present in ophthalmopathy patients. Patients with uncontrolled infections, other autoimmune diseases, pregnancy or lactation were excluded. Diagnoses were based on clinical symptoms, serum thyroxine and TRAb, thyroid ultrasound and orbital computed tomography. PBMCs were isolated from 10 ml of fresh peripheral blood by Ficoll-Paque density gradient centrifugation. Total RNA was extracted using Trizol reagent, and RNA quality was assessed on an Agilent 2100 Bioanalyzer.

The TCR beta CDR3 regions were amplified from RNA transcripts. The TCR CDR3 was subjected to a first round of RT-PCR using the HTBI primer set and the Qiagen OneStep RT-PCR kit. Libraries were constructed in a second round of multiplex PCR, after which size selection and purification were carried out. The libraries were sequenced on an Illumina HiSeq2000 using paired-end 100 bp reads. Per the original workflow: SOAPnuke was used to process the raw data, with reads discarded if the reads contained adapters or uncalled bases, had a mean Phred below 15, or lacked an exact constant-primer or identifier match. COPE v1.2.5 was used to merge the high-quality paired reads, and each unique nucleotide sequence was defined as a clonotype. MiTCR v1.1 was used to align clonotypes to the IMGT TRBV, TRBD and TRBJ reference segments. Analysis was restricted to V-J combinations with a frequency above 0.0001, which covered 99% to 99.2% of repertoires. A TCS score was defined as the ratio of F50 (clonal expansion) to E x V (chaos), with BLOSUM62-based TCRdist applied between CDR3 peptides within each V-J. Welch's t-statistics and random forest reduced fewer than 550 V-J features to 13, which were used in a naive Bayes classifier (R e1071). TCRdb trimmed public reads at Q25 via fastp, called clones via MiXCR and kept in-frame beta chains. Each entry is one CDR3 protein sequence, shown with its most common DNA and genes. TCRdb's processing, not the study's, gives the V and J calls here. The sample table holds under 400,000 distinct CDR3 sequences, of which over 15% were seen once. The top ten clonotypes cover 15% of the sample.

The sequenced sample consisted of blood. The source of this sequence is a woman aged 40 to 49 with Graves' ophthalmopathy. This receptor chain uses TRBV10-1 and TRBJ1-3; no D segment can be confidently identified. Here the CDR3 is given as CASRTIQGNTIYF. In nucleotide form, the sequence is TGCGCCAGCCGGACTATACAGGGAAACACCATATATTTT.